This T cell receptor (beta chain) was profiled in a study of T cell responses to AZD1222 COVID-19 vaccine. Germline CDR1 and CDR2: SGHTS and YDEGEE. After removal of 2 bases from V and 0 bases from J, the junction contained 1 base not matched to a gene. This CDR3 has 15 amino acids. General study points: At 160-218 and 743-854, vaccine-associated CD4 TCRs were dominant, and they spanned spike.

Method: immunoSEQ multiplex PCR; TCRdb's copy keeps in-frame clones and lacks some. The table records over 100,000 clones, approximately 90% of them present only once. Comment on this clone: Antigen: not known.

The V gene is TRBV5-8, the J gene TRBJ2-1; 8 bases line up with TRBD1. The material was peripheral blood, obtained on day 0 of AZD1222 vaccination. This clonotype was obtained from an adult in good health. In nucleotides, the CDR3 is TGTGCCAGCAGCTTCAGGGGGCACTCCTACAATGAGCAGTTCTTC. It is translated as CASSFRGHSYNEQFF.